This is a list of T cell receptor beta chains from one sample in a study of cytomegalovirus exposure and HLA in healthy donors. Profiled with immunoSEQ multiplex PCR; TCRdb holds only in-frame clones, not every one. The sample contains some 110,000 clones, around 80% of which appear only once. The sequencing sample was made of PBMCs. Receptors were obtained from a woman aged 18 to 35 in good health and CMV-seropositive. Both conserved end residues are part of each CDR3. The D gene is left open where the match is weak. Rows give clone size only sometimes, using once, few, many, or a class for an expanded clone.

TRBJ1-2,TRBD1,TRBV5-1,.,CASSVYPGTELHGYTF,TGCGCCAGCAGCGTGTATCCCGGGACAGAACTTCATGGCTACACCTTC
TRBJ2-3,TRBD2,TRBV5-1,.,CASSNMRESADTQYF,TGCGCCAGCAGTAATATGCGGGAGTCTGCAGATACGCAGTATTTT
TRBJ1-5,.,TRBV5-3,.,CARSFKGRRQPQHF,TGTGCCAGAAGTTTTAAGGGGCGTCGTCAGCCCCAGCATTTT
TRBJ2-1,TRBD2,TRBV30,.,CAWSHLAGGYNEQFF,TGTGCCTGGAGTCATCTAGCGGGAGGGTACAATGAGCAGTTCTTC
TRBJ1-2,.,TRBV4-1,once,CASSQAGGPNYGYTF,TGCGCCAGCAGCCAAGCTGGGGGCCCTAACTATGGCTACACCTTC
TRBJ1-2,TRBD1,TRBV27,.,CASSQRPTGSYGYTF,TGTGCCAGCAGTCAACGACCGACAGGGAGCTATGGCTACACCTTC
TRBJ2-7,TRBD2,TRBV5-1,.,CASSPLAGSGYEQYF,TGCGCCAGCAGCCCGCTAGCGGGATCCGGATACGAGCAGTACTTC
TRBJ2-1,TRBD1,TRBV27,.,CASSTDRGDEQFF,TGTGCCAGCAGTACCGACAGGGGCGATGAGCAGTTCTTC
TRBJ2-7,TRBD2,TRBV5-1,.,CASRTSGTYEQYF,TGCGCCAGTCGGACTAGCGGAACCTACGAGCAGTACTTC
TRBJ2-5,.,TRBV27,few,CASSLYPDRQETQYF,TGTGCCAGCAGTTTATATCCCGATAGACAAGAGACCCAGTACTTC
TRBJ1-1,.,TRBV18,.,CASSLRMTGEAFF,TGTGCCAGCTCACTAAGGATGACAGGTGAAGCTTTCTTT